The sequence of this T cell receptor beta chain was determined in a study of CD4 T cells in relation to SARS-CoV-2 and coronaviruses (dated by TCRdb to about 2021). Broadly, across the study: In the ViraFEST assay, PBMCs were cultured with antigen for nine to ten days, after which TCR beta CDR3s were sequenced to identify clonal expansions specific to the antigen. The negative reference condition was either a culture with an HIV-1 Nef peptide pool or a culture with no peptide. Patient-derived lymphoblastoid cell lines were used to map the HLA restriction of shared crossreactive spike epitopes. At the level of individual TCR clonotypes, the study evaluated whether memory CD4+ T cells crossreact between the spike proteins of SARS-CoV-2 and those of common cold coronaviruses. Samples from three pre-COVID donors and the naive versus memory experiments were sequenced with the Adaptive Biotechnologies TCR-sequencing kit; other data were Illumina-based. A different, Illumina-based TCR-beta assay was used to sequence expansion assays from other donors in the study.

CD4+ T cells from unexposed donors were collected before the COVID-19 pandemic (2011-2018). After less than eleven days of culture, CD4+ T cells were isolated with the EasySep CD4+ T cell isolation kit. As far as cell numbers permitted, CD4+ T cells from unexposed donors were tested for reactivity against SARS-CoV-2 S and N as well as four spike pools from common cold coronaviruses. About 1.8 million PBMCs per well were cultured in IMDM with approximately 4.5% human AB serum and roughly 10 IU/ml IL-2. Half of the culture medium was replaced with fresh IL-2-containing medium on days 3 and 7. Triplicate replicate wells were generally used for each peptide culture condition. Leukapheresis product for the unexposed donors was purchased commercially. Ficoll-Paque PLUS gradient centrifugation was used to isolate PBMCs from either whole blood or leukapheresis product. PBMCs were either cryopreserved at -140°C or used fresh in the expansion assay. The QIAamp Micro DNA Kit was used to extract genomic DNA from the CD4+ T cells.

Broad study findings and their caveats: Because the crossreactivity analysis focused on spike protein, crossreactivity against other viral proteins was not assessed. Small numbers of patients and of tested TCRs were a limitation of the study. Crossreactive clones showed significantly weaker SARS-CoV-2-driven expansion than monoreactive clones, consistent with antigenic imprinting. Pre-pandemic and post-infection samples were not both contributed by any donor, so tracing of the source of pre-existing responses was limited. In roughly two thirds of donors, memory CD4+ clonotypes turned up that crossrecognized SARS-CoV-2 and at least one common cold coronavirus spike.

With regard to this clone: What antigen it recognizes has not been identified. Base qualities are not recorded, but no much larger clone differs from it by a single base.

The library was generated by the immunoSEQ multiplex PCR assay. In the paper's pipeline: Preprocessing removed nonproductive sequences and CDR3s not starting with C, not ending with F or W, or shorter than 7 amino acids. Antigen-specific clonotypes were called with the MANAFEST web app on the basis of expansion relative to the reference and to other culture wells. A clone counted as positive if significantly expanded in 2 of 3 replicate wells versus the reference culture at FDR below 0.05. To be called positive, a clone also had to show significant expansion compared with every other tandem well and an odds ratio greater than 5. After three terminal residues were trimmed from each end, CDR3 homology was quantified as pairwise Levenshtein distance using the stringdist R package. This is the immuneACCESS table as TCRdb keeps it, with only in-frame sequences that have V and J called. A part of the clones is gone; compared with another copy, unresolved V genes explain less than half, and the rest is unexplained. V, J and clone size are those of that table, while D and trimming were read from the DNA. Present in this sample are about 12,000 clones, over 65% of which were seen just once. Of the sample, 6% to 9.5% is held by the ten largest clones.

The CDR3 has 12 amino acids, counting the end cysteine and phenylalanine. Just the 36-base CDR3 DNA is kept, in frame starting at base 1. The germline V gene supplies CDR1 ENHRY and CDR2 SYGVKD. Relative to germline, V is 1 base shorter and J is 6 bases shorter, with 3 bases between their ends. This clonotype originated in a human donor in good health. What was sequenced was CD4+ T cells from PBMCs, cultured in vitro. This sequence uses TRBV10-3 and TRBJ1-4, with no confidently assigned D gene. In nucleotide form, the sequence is TGTGCCATCAGTGAGTTACATGAAAAACTGTTTTTT. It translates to CAISELHEKLFF.